The present T cell receptor (beta chain) was sequenced within a study of blood T cell repertoires in COVID-19. Study details: The samples span acute and convalescent COVID-19 from the United States, Italy and Spain. PBMCs, B-cell-depleted T cells, or T cells were the source of the cDNA or gDNA that made up the material.

Trimming cost V 6 bases and J 3 bases, with 12 bases left between them. Germline-derived CDR1 and CDR2 are MRHNA and SNTAGT. CDR3 length: 14 amino acids. Under the authors' procedure: Amplification of reference gene primers provided the estimated nucleated cell counts. Libraries were prepared by immunoSEQ multiplex PCR; TCRdb keeps only in-frame clonotypes and omits some of them. V, J and clone size derive from that table, while D and trimming were established from the DNA sequence. The sample holds about 73,000 clones; around 80% are singletons and the top ten take 2.5%. The TCR sequence derives from a man older than 75 with active or convalescent COVID-19. Sequenced material: peripheral blood. This chain joins TRBV6-4 and TRBJ1-3, with unresolved D. Written as DNA, the CDR3 is TGTGCCAGCAGGGCAGGAATCCGTGGAAACACCATATATTTT. Residues: CASRAGIRGNTIYF.